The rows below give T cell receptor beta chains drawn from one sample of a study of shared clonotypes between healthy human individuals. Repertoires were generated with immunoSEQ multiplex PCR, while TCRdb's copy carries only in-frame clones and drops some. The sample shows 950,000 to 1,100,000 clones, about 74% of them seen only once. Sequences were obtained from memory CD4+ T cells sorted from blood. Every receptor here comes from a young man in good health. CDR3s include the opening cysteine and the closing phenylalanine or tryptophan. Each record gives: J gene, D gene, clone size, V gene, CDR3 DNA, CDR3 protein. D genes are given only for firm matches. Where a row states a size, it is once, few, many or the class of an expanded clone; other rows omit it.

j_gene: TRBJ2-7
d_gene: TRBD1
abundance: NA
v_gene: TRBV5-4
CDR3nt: TGTGCCAGCAGCCCGGACAGGGGAAGAGTCGAGCAGTACTTC
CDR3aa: CASSPDRGRVEQYF

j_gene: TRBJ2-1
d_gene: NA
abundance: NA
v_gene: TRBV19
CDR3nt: TGTGCCAGTAGTATTTTGGTGGGCCCCTCCTACAATGAGCAGTTCTTC
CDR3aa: CASSILVGPSYNEQFF

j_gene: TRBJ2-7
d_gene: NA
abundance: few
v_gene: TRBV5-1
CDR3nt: TGCGCCAGCAGCTTGATTAGCAACTACGAGCAGTACTTC
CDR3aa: CASSLISNYEQYF

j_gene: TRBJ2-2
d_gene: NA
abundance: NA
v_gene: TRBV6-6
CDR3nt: TGTGCCAGCAGCCGGACAGCGAACACCGGGGAGCTGTTTTTT
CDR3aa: CASSRTANTGELFF

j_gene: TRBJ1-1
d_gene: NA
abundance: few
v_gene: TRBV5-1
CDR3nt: TGCGCCAGCAGCTCCTTTGACAGGAACACTGAAGCTTTCTTT
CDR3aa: CASSSFDRNTEAFF

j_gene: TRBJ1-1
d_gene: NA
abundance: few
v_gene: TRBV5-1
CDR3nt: TGCGCCAGCAGCTCCCGAAACACTGAAGCTTTCTTT
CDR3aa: CASSSRNTEAFF

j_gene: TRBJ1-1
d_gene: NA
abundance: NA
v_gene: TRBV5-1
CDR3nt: TGCGCCAGCAACTTGGTAGCAGGGCCCACTGAAGCTTTCTTT
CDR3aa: CASNLVAGPTEAFF

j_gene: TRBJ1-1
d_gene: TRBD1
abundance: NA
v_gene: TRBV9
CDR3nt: TGTGCCAGCAGCGAGGGGGCGACCAACACTGAAGCTTTCTTT
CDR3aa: CASSEGATNTEAFF

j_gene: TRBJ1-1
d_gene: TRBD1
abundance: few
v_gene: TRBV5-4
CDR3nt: TGTGCCAGCAGCCCCGGACAGGGCAACACTGAAGCTTTCTTT
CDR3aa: CASSPGQGNTEAFF

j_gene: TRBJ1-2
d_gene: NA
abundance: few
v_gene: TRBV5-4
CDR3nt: TGTGCCAGCAGCTTTATTGCGAATTATGGCTACACCTTC
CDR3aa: CASSFIANYGYTF

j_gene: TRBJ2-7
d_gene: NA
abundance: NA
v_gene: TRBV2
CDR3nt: TGTGCCAGCAGGGCCTCGGGCGAGCAGTACTTC
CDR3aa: CASRASGEQYF

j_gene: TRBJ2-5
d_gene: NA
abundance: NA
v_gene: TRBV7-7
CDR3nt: TGTGCTAGCAGCTTAGGGGTTGGGAGATACCAAGAGACCCAGTACTTC
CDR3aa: CASSLGVGRYQETQYF

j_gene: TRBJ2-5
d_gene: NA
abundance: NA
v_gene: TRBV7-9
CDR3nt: TGTGCCAGCAGTTCGGCAGGGGAGACCCAGTACTTC
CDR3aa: CASSSAGETQYF

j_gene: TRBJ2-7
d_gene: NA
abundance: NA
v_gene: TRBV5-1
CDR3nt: TGCGCCAGCAGCTTAGCAGGGATAACCTACGAGCAGTACTTC
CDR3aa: CASSLAGITYEQYF

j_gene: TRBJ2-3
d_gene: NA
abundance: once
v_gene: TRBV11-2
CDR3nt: TGTGCCAGCAGCCAAGGTGGCAGGGTCACAGATACGCAGTATTTT
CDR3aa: CASSQGGRVTDTQYF

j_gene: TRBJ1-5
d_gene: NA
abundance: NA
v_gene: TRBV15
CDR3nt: TGTGCCACCAGCAATGGGCGCATAGGTCAGCCCCAGCATTTT
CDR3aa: CATSNGRIGQPQHF

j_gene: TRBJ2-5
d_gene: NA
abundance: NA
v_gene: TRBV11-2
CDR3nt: TGTGCCAGCAGCCCGCTAATGGAGCGGCGAGAGCAGTACTTC
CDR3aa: CASSPLMERREQYF

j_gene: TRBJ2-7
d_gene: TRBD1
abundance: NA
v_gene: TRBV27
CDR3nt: TGTGCCAGCAGTTTACCGAGGGGACAGGGCACCTACGAGCAGTACTTC
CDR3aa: CASSLPRGQGTYEQYF

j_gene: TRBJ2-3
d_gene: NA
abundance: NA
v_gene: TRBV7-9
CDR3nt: TGTGCCAGCAGCTTATCGGCAGGGTGGGGAACAGATACGCAGTATTTT
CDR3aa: CASSLSAGWGTDTQYF

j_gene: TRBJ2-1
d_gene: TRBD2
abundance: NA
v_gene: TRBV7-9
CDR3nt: TGTGCCAGCAGCTCCCCTAGCGGGAGGGACAATGAGCAGTTCTTC
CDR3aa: CASSSPSGRDNEQFF

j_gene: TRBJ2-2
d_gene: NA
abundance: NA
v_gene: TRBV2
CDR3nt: TGTGCCAGCAAAATCGGGGGGCCGCCCGGGGAGCTGTTTTTT
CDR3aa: CASKIGGPPGELFF

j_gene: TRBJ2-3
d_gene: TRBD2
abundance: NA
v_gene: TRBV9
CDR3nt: TGTGCCAGCAGCCCCCGGCCGGGAGCGGGAGGAGATACGCAGTATTTT
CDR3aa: CASSPRPGAGGDTQYF

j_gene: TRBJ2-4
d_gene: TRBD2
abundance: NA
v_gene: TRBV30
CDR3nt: TGTGCCTGGAGTTCGAACTTAGCGGGAGCGTGGCACATTCAGTACTTC
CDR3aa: CAWSSNLAGAWHIQYF

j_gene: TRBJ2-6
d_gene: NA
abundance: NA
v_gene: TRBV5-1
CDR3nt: TGCGCCACCTCCCCGGGGCCTGGGGCCAACGTCCTGACTTTC
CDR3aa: CATSPGPGANVLTF

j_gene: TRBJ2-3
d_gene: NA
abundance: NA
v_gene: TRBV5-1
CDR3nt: TGCGCCAGCAGCTTGGATGCATCTCGGGATACGCAGTATTTT
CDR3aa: CASSLDASRDTQYF

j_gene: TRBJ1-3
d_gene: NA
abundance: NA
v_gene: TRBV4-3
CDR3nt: TGCGCCAGCAGCCAAGTGTCGACGGACTCTGGAAACACCATATATTTT
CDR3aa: CASSQVSTDSGNTIYF

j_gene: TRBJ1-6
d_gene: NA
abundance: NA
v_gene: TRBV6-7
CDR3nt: TGTGCCAGCAGTTACTCGAAGCACACTAAAAATTCACCCCTCCACTTT
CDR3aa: CASSYSKHTKNSPLHF

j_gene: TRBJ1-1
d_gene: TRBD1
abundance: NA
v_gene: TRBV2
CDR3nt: TGTGCCAGCAGGGGGACAGGGGGCAAGAACACTGAAGCTTTCTTT
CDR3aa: CASRGTGGKNTEAFF

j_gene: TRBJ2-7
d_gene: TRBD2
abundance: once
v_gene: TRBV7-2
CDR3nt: TGTGCCAGCAGCTTAGCCCGGGGTCCCGGGACTAGCGGGGGGCGTTCCAAAATCGAGCAGTACTTC
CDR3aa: CASSLARGPGTSGGRSKIEQYF

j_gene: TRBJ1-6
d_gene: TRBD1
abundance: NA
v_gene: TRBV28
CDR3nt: TGTGCCAGCAGCCCCTCGTTGGGACAGGGGAGCTCCTATAATTCACCCCTCCACTTT
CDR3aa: CASSPSLGQGSSYNSPLHF

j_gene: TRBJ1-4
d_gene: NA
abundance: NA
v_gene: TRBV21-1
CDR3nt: TGTGCCAGCAGGAGGGAGGAGGACTATGAAAAACTGTTTTTT
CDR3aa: CASRREEDYEKLFF

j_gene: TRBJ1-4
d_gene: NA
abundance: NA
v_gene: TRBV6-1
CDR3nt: TGTGCCATCGCAACTAATGAAAAACTGTTTTTT
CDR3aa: CAIATNEKLFF

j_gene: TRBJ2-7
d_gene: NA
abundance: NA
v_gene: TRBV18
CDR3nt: TGTGCCAGCTCACCGACGGGCTACGAGCAGTACTTC
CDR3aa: CASSPTGYEQYF

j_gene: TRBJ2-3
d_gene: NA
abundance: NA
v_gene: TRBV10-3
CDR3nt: TGTGCCACCGGAGGGCCCACAGATACGCAGTATTTT
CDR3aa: CATGGPTDTQYF

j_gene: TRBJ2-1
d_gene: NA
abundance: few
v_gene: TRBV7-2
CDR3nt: TGTGCCAGCAGCTTAGCGCTCAATGAGCAGTTCTTC
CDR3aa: CASSLALNEQFF

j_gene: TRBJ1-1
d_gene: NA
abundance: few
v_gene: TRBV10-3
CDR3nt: TGTGCCATCAGTGAGTCAGTGGGGGTGGGCACTGAAGCTTTCTTT
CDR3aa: CAISESVGVGTEAFF

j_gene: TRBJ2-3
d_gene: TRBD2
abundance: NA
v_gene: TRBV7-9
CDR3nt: TGTGCCAGCAGCCCCAGACTAGCGGTAGCAGATACGCAGTATTTT
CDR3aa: CASSPRLAVADTQYF

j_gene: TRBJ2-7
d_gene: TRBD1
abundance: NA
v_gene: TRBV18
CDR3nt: TGTGCCAGCTCACCACCGGGACAGGGGGACCCCTCCTACGAGCAGTACTTC
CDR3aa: CASSPPGQGDPSYEQYF